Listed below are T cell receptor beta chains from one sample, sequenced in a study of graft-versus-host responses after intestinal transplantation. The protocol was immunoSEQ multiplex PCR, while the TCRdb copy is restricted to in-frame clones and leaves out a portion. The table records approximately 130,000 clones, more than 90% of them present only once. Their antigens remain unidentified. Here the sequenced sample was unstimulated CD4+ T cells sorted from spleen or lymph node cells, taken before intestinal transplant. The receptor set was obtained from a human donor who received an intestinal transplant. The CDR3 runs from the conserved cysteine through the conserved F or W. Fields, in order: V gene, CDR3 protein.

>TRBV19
CASSRDRGYGYTF
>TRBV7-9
CASRTGQGFNEKLFF
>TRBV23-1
CASTNMVQETQYF
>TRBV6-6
CASSSPWTVEKLFF
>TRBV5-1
CASSADRGLVVGEQYF
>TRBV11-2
CASSVFWGGTTSYEQYF
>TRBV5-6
CASSTTRVGSPLHF
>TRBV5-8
CASSNQLRNTEAFF
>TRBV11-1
CASSVRDGSYEQYF
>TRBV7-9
CASSTSGAMNTEAFF
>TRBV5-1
CASRRGLAVINEQFF
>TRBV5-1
CASSLQAGVQETQYF
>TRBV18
CASSPRDQSPLHF
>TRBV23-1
CASSPHRGGTEAFF
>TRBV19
CASSTLGGTYEQYF
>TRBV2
CASSDRRSNQPQHF
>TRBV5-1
CASSLDRGDTDTQYF
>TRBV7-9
CASSFLEGTGELFF
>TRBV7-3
CASSSGPNEKLFF
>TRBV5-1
CASSLGGSSPLHF
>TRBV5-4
CASSEGTEETQYF
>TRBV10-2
CASRGGGGDTQYF
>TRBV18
CASSLRTVPSGNTIYF
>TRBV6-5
CASSYSYGAYGYTF
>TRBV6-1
CASSERLAGASYEQYF
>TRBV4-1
CASSLTGANEKLFF
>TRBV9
CASSVDSQRGHQETQYF
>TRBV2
CASSEGILAKNIQYF